What follows describes a single T cell receptor beta chain. This clonotype was observed many times. Its antigen target is currently unknown. No per-base quality is available; no much larger clone lies one base away. This sample is part of a study of human T cells and chemical hapten exposure (dated by TCRdb to 2020 to 2022). Study-level background: For sensitization, 2% DPC in acetone was applied to a roughly 2 cm by roughly 2 cm area of upper inner arm skin. Throughout the study period of around 25 weeks, patients also received therapeutic DPC doses to the scalp every week. Patch testing on the upper back used Finn chambers containing 0.01% DPC, with scoring done after 6 days according to International Contact Dermatitis Research Group standards. Most of the patients in the cohort were female, and the cohort covered alopecia areata with under or over 50% scalp involvement, alopecia totalis and alopecia universalis. The libraries were sequenced as a pool, and the TCR yield per sample differed mostly because of small variations in library volumes within the pool. This study followed changes in the peripheral blood TCR repertoire in vivo during primary and secondary sensitization of alopecia patients to the hapten diphenylcyclopropenone (DPC). Patient blood was sampled pre-sensitization (week 0) and at 2, 6 and about 24 weeks after DPC sensitization. Twenty-nine alopecia patients provided blood for TCR sequencing at one to four time points (pre-sensitization, 2, 6 and 24 weeks).

Here is what the overall study found, with its caveats: Significantly more large CDR3 similarity clusters were formed by expanded TCRs than by pre-sensitization or healthy control sets, consistent with antigen-driven responses. The number of PT1 expanded TCRs positively correlated with patch test score, significant at thresholds 8, 16 and 32 but not 4. Repeated subsampling changed both the strength of the expansion versus patch-test correlation and the threshold at which the correlation became significant. No change with DPC sensitization was found in the number of TCRs above 1 in 1000 frequency, and no evidence of global repertoire structure alterations was found. Alopecia, a presumed autoimmune disease, was present in all patients, so the immune response of the patients might differ from that of healthy individuals.

The time point label on this specimen signifies: patch test 3, about 24 weeks after DPC sensitization. In the paper's terms, the treatment or condition label means: therapeutic diphenylcyclopropenone sensitization with weekly scalp DPC. At every patch-test visit, the blood draw took place before the patch test was put on. Patients were considered eligible if aged 18 to 70, diagnosed with alopecia and deemed suitable for DPC therapy, and patients were excluded if pregnant. Total RNA was isolated from unfractionated whole blood collected in Tempus Blood RNA tubes. Library creation used RACE. The listed sequencing device is NextSeq 500. Library preparation attached unique molecular identifiers to individual cDNA molecules for quantitative, reproducible TCR counting. Each blood RNA sample was used to sequence both TCR alpha and TCR beta chains. In the original analysis: The median number of TCRs per sample was 95,638, ranging from roughly 20,000 to 700,000. The Decombinator software suite was used to annotate the V, J and CDR3 of the TCR reads. For the PS versus PT1 abundance plots, all samples were subsampled to the same number of TCRs (28,000). TCRs were defined as expanded if absent before sensitization and observed at least eight times at the 2-week time point. TCRdb reanalyzed the raw reads on its own, using fastp at Q25 for trimming and MiXCR for clone calling, and kept in-frame beta chains. A single entry per CDR3 protein holds the most common genes and DNA from its merged rows. TCRdb's processing, not the authors' own work, is the source of the V and J calls. The sample yields 130,000 or so distinct CDR3 sequences; over 9% were counted once. Under 2.5% of the sample comes from the top ten.

Inclusive of the bounding cysteine and phenylalanine, the CDR3 is 15 residues long. The retained sequence is limited to the CDR3, 45 bases, with the frame set at the first base. The junction shows trimming of 3 bases on V and 1 base on J, and the gene matches do not reach 6 bases of it. The germline V gene provides CDR1 SGDLS and CDR2 YYNGEE. Sequencing used whole blood, obtained in connection with sensitization to the hapten diphenylcyclopropenone (DPC). The sequence links TRBV9 to TRBJ2-7, and 8 junction bases match TRBD1. This receptor was identified in a woman between 50 and 59 years old with alopecia areata. Some clones in this sample may be carry-over from other donors' samples. This receptor has the CDR3 CASSAGQAHSYEQYF. DNA sequence: TGTGCCAGCAGCGCGGGACAGGCCCATTCCTACGAGCAGTACTTC. Full variable domain (CDR3 extended with the reference TRBV9 and TRBJ2-7 proteins): DSGVTQTPKHLITATGQRVTLRCSPRSGDLSVYWYQQSLDQGLQFLIQYYNGEERAKGNILERFSAQQFPDLHSELNLSSLELGDSALYFCASSAGQAHSYEQYFGPGTRLTVT.